The T cell receptor (beta chain) described here comes from a study of blood T cell repertoires in COVID-19. Study information: Sources were T cells, B-cell-depleted T cells, or PBMCs; the material itself was cDNA or gDNA.

Some clones are missing from TCRdb's copy, which holds only in-frame ones; the method was immunoSEQ multiplex PCR. The data hold some 250,000 clones, with around 90% observed a single time. V shed 5 bases and J 1 base; nucleotides not matched to a gene: 6. The V gene's germline CDR1 is SGHVS and CDR2 FNYEAQ. This CDR3 is built from 17 residues. The specimen sequenced was peripheral blood. This sequence was found in a woman in her 30s with acute or convalescent COVID-19. The V gene is TRBV7-6, the J gene TRBJ1-3; 12 bases align to TRBD1. In nucleotides, the CDR3 is TGTGCCAGCAGCGACCGGGACAGGGGGCTGTCTGGAAACACCATATATTTT. Translation: CASSDRDRGLSGNTIYF.